The 27 T cell receptor beta chains in this list originate from one sample, sequenced in a study of T cells in Graves' hyperthyroidism and ophthalmopathy (dated by TCRdb to about 2019). The library was made by multiplex PCR. This sample was sequenced with an Illumina HiSeq 2000. The TCR beta CDR3 regions were amplified from RNA transcripts. The TCR CDR3 was subjected to a first round of RT-PCR using the HTBI primer set and the Qiagen OneStep RT-PCR kit. The public reads were reprocessed in TCRdb via fastp at Q25 and MiXCR, keeping in-frame beta chains. A single entry per CDR3 protein holds the most common genes and DNA from its merged rows. The sample table holds approximately 870,000 distinct CDR3 sequences, of which about 38% were seen once. Clones ranked in the top ten supply 8.9% of the sample. The specimen sequenced was blood. Receptors originate from a man between 18 and 35 years old with Graves' hyperthyroidism.

The rearrangement links TRBV7-9 to TRBJ1-4; TRBD1 aligns across 9 bases. The germline V gene has CDR1 SEHNR and CDR2 FQNEAQ (reference sequence). CDR3 length: 20 amino acids. V was pared by 4 bases and J by 5 bases, with 20 bases of the junction left unmatched. DNA of the CDR3: TGTGCCAGCAGCTCAACCAGCGGGACAGGGTCCATCCAGGCGAATGAAAAACTGTTTTTT. Protein product: CASSSTSGTGSIQANEKLFF.

To note about this clonotype: An end of the junction does not agree with germline; a read error may underlie this. V is TRBV7-9 and J is TRBJ1-2; D not resolved. The germline CDR1 and CDR2 sequences are SEHNR and FQNEAQ (reference sequence). The CDR3 consists of 9 residues. CDR3 protein: CASSLEAEF. The CDR3, as DNA: TGTGCCAGCAGCTTAGAGGCCGAATTC. Variable domain in full (rest from reference TRBV7-9 and TRBJ1-2): DTGVSQNPRHKITKRGQNVTFRCDPISEHNRLYWYRQTLGQGPEFLTYFQNEAQLEKSRLLSDRFSAERPKGSFSTLEIQRTEQGDSAMYLCASSLEAEFGSGTRLTVV.

This clonotype was observed at least ten times. The chain combines TRBV15 with TRBJ1-1; no firm D call. V lost 0 bases to trimming and J lost 4 bases, with 9 bases between them. From germline, CDR1 is LNHNV and CDR2 YYDKDF (reference sequence). This CDR3 is built from 14 residues. In DNA, the CDR3 is TGTGCCACCAGCAGAGACGCAAGAGGCACTGAAGCTTTCTTT. Protein product: CATSRDARGTEAFF.

In this sample, this clonotype turned up once. The chain links TRBV29-1 to TRBJ1-2; 9 bases line up with TRBD1. The J segment lost 8 bases and the V segment lost 6 bases, leaving 4 bases of the junction unmatched. The length of the CDR3 is 11 residues. CDR1 is SQVTM, CDR2 ANQGSEA, per germline. The CDR3 region has the DNA TGCAGCGTACACAGGGGGCCCGGCTACACCTTC. Translation gives CSVHRGPGYTF.

The rearrangement uses TRBV5-8 and TRBJ1-6, with TRBD1 identical over 7 bases. Per the germline V gene, CDR1 is SGHTS and CDR2 is YDEGEE. Trimming removed 5 bases from V and 6 bases from J; junction bases left unmatched: 8. The CDR3 sequence is 15 residues long. CDR3 region: CASRNPGQSNSPLHF. CDR3 DNA sequence: TGTGCCAGCAGAAACCCGGGACAGAGTAATTCACCCCTCCACTTT.

Comment on this clonotype: This may be a read error: a much more frequent sequence differs by one nucleotide. This chain connects TRBV20-1 to TRBJ1-5, with a weak D call TRBD1 (5 bases). V was pared by 6 bases and J by 9 bases, with 18 bases between. The germline V gene encodes CDR1 DFQATT and CDR2 SNEGSKA (reference sequence). The CDR3 is 13 residues long. The CDR3: CSAAGHPGRPQHF. The CDR3 coding sequence is TGCAGTGCCGCAGGGCACCCAGGGCGGCCCCAGCATTTT.

The sample holds many counts of this clonotype. The V call is TRBV12-3 or TRBV12-4, the J call TRBJ1-2; D remains unclear. Trimming stripped 1 base from V and 8 bases from J, with 8 bases between. The CDR3 has 12 amino acids. The CDR3 region is CASSLDSQGYTF. The CDR3 bases are TGTGCCAGCAGTTTAGACAGTCAAGGCTACACCTTC.

Many counts were recorded for this clonotype. This chain connects TRBV24-1 to TRBJ1-6; TRBD1 aligns across 7 bases. The germline V gene has CDR1 KGHDR and CDR2 SFDVKD. The CDR3 covers 16 residues. With V trimmed by 2 bases and J by 6 bases, 6 bases remained unmatched. The CDR3 DNA reads TGTGCCACCAGTGATTGGGACAGCAGATTTAATTCACCCCTCCACTTT. Residues: CATSDWDSRFNSPLHF.

The rearrangement uses TRBV6-1 and TRBJ2-5, with 8 bases aligning to TRBD1. The CDR3 consists of 18 residues. Germline V lookup: CDR1 MNHNS, CDR2 SASEGT. Trimming at V came to 5 bases and at J to 5 bases, leaving 19 bases not matched to a gene. CDR3 residues: CASSYGTGGISYVETQYF. CDR3 DNA sequence: TGTGCCAGCAGTTACGGAACAGGGGGTATCTCATATGTGGAGACCCAGTACTTC.

About this clonotype itself: The conserved phenylalanine or tryptophan is not found at the CDR3 terminus, so this likely reflects a read error. No DNA is shown, since the ends of the CDR3 on it are uncertain; the CDR3 is the one TCRdb lists. V gene TRBV20-1 combines with J gene TRBJ2-6; the table calls TRBD2, which could not be checked here. The germline gives CDR1 DFQATT, CDR2 SNEGSKA (reference sequence). Counting both end residues, the CDR3 totals 10 amino acids. The CDR3 sequence: CSARGVAGGP.

This clonotype was seen more than once but under ten times. This rearrangement joins TRBV7-9 to TRBJ1-2; 7 nucleotides align to TRBD1. V shed 1 base, J shed 4 bases, and the junction held 9 bases outside the gene matches. The CDR3 extends over 16 amino acids. In germline, CDR1 is SEHNR, CDR2 FQNEAQ (reference sequence). CDR3 coding DNA: TGTGCCAGCAGCTTAGGCCAGGGGGGACTGATCTATGGCTACACCTTC. It encodes CASSLGQGGLIYGYTF.

The chain uses TRBV7-9 and TRBJ1-1, with D unresolved. With 5 bases removed from V and 4 bases from J, the gap between germline ends came to 17 bases. The CDR3 runs to 15 residues. CDR1 and CDR2 from the germline V gene are SEHNR and FQNEAQ (reference sequence). CDR3: CASSPTGGSITEAFF. The CDR3 DNA sequence: TGTGCCAGCAGCCCCACGGGTGGGTCGATCACTGAAGCTTTCTTT. Full variable domain (rest looked up from reference TRBV7-9 and TRBJ1-1): DTGVSQNPRHKITKRGQNVTFRCDPISEHNRLYWYRQTLGQGPEFLTYFQNEAQLEKSRLLSDRFSAERPKGSFSTLEIQRTEQGDSAMYLCASSPTGGSITEAFFGQGTRLTVV.

Remarks on this clonotype: A junction boundary mismatches the germline segment, possibly from a read error. The V and J genes are TRBV7-3 and TRBJ2-2; D perhaps matches TRBD2 (5 bases). Germline lookup yields CDR1 SGHTA and CDR2 FQGTGA. The CDR3 contains 17 residues. The CDR3 protein is CASSQDLLPPRDGELFF. CDR3 nucleotides: TGCGCCAGCAGCCAGGATCTACTCCCCCCCCGGGACGGGGAGCTGTTTTTT.

This clonotype was seen a handful of times. The CDR3: CASSFGTGGPGGANVLTF. The CDR3 nucleotides are TGCGCCAGCAGCTTCGGGACAGGGGGGCCCGGAGGGGCCAACGTCCTGACTTTC. The V and J genes are TRBV5-1 and TRBJ2-6, with 11 bases matching TRBD1. Germline V gene data show CDR1 as SGHRS and CDR2 as YFSETQ. Trimming at V came to 2 bases and at J to 4 bases, leaving 8 bases not matched to a gene. The CDR3 has 18 residues. The variable domain in full, completed from reference TRBV5-1 and TRBJ2-6, reads KAGVTQTPRYLIKTRGQQVTLSCSPISGHRSVSWYQQTPGQGLQFLFEYFSETQRNKGNFPGRFSGRQFSNSRSEMNVSTLELGDSALYLCASSFGTGGPGGANVLTFGAGSRLTVL.

This rearrangement joins TRBV7-8 to TRBJ1-3; possibly TRBD1 for D (6 bases). The V and J ends lost 5 bases and 0 bases respectively, with 20 bases between them. The CDR3 has 18 residues. CDR1 is SGHVS, CDR2 FQNEAQ, per germline. The CDR3 coding sequence is TGTGCCAGCAGCCCCACCCCCACAGGGATGCTCTCTGGAAACACCATATATTTT. The encoded protein is CASSPTPTGMLSGNTIYF.

This clonotype turned up a few times. The rearrangement links TRBV2 to TRBJ1-1; D is perhaps TRBD1 (5 bases). The CDR3 is 13 residues long. The V and J ends lost 5 bases and 3 bases respectively, with 10 bases between them. Germline V CDR1 and CDR2: SNHLY, FYNNEI. CDR3 loop: CASSSRGHTEAFF. CDR3 nucleotide sequence: TGTGCCAGCAGTTCCCGGGGCCACACTGAAGCTTTCTTT.

The rearrangement links TRBV7-2 to TRBJ1-4; 7 positions agree with TRBD1. The J segment lost 7 bases and the V segment lost 5 bases, leaving 4 bases of the junction unmatched. CDR3 length: 13 amino acids. Per germline, CDR1 SGHTA and CDR2 FQGNSA. The CDR3 sequence: CASSQGTVEKLFF. The CDR3 nucleotides are TGTGCCAGCAGCCAGGGGACAGTTGAAAAACTGTTTTTT.

The chain uses TRBV6-2 or TRBV6-3 and TRBJ1-2, with 7 bases that match TRBD1. The CDR3 extends over 16 amino acids. Germline V lookup: CDR1 MNHEY, CDR2 SVGEGT. The ends lost 0 bases at V and 4 bases at J; junction bases unmatched: 8. DNA for the CDR3: TGTGCCAGCAGTTACTCGAGACTCAGGGGGGCCTATGGCTACACCTTC. This codes for CASSYSRLRGAYGYTF.

The table lists this clonotype with many counts. This rearrangement joins TRBV29-1 to TRBJ1-1, with D unclear. CDR1 SQVTM and CDR2 ANQGSEA come from the germline V gene. The CDR3 length is 14 residues. V shed 3 bases and J shed 3 bases, with 14 bases lying between them. Here the CDR3 DNA reads TGCAGCGTTGAGTTGGGAGTTGGGGACACTGAAGCTTTCTTT. Protein sequence: CSVELGVGDTEAFF.

The table lists this clonotype with many counts. The chain couples TRBV7-2 to TRBJ1-1; possible D gene TRBD1, 6 bases. The CDR3 is 13 amino acids. The V gene lost 3 bases and the J gene lost 3 bases, with 8 bases spanning the gap. CDR1 is SGHTA and CDR2 is FQGNSA in the germline V gene. For the CDR3, the DNA is TGTGCCAGCAGCTTCCGACAGGACACTGAAGCTTTCTTT. The encoded protein is CASSFRQDTEAFF.

Many counts were recorded for this clonotype. The chain recombines TRBV20-1 with TRBJ1-5; D gene uncertain. CDR3 length: 12 amino acids. Germline assignment: CDR1 DFQATT and CDR2 SNEGSKA (reference sequence). V was shortened by 1 base and J by 7 bases, with 8 bases between the two germline ends. This CDR3 reads CSARVAGQPQHF. The CDR3 DNA sequence: TGCAGTGCTAGAGTGGCGGGGCAGCCCCAGCATTTT.

V usage is TRBV19 and J usage is TRBJ2-6; no clear D. Germline CDR1 is LNHDA and CDR2 is SQIVND (reference sequence). The CDR3 is 16 residues long. The CDR3 loop reads CPPRNRRCPEANVLTF. Here the CDR3 DNA reads TGTCCCCCCCGAAACCGACGGTGCCCCGAGGCCAACGTCCTGACTTTC.

This clonotype has a count of ten or more. The chain joins TRBV7-9 to TRBJ1-1, with D unresolved. The CDR3 is 12 residues long. Per germline, CDR1 SEHNR and CDR2 FQNEAQ (reference sequence). V was trimmed by 5 bases and J by 10 bases, leaving 14 bases between them. In DNA, the CDR3 is TGTGCCAGCAGCCCAGGCGCTACACGAGCTTTCTTT. Translation: CASSPGATRAFF. Drawing the rest from reference TRBV7-9 and TRBJ1-1, the complete variable domain is DTGVSQNPRHKITKRGQNVTFRCDPISEHNRLYWYRQTLGQGPEFLTYFQNEAQLEKSRLLSDRFSAERPKGSFSTLEIQRTEQGDSAMYLCASSPGATRAFFGQGTRLTVV.

Points on this clonotype: Germline is not matched at one junction end, which may reflect a read error. The gene calls are TRBV10-3 and TRBJ2-7; perhaps TRBD2 as D (6 bases). This CDR3 contains 13 residues. CDR1 is ENHRY and CDR2 is SYGVKD in the germline V gene. The CDR3: CASSVGPEGEQYF. The CDR3 coding sequence is TGTGCCAGCAGTGTAGGGCCGGAGGGGGAGCAGTACTTC.

With respect to this clonotype: Since a much larger clone is just one base distant, this may be a read error. The V call is TRBV7-2, the J call TRBJ2-7, with 9 bases identical to TRBD1. Germline CDR1 and CDR2: SGHTA and FQGNSA. This CDR3 region has 17 residues. CDR3 sequence: CAGSQEWGQGISYEQYF. In DNA form, the CDR3 reads TGTGCCGGCAGTCAAGAGTGGGGACAGGGCATCAGCTACGAGCAGTACTTC.

This clonotype was seen a handful of times. This rearrangement joins TRBV6-5 to TRBJ1-5; a possible D gene is TRBD1 (6 bases). Germline lookup yields CDR1 MNHEY and CDR2 SVGAGI. V was shortened by 4 bases and J by 1 base, with 11 bases between the two germline ends. The CDR3 is 15 residues long. The CDR3 loop reads CASSSGAGSNQPQHF. CDR3 DNA: TGTGCCAGCAGTTCAGGGGCTGGAAGCAATCAGCCCCAGCATTTT.

This chain joins TRBV2 and TRBJ2-3; D possibly corresponds to TRBD2 (6 bases). CDR1 is SNHLY, CDR2 FYNNEI, per germline. The germline V and J ends were trimmed by 8 bases and 0 bases, with 9 bases remaining between them. The CDR3 is 13 residues long. CDR3 sequence reads: CASGGTSTDTQYF. CDR3 coding DNA: TGTGCCAGCGGAGGGACTAGCACAGATACGCAGTATTTT.